This T cell receptor (beta chain) came from a study of blood T cells in healthy people across ages. The CDR3 is 12 residues long. CDR1 is SGHRS and CDR2 is YFSETQ in the germline V gene. V was cut by 8 bases and J by 5 bases, with 10 bases left in between. Combining a sample-barcoded 5' primer with a J-beta primer mix, a second PCR ran for roughly 7 to 12 cycles. Each of the cDNA molecules was tagged by a template-switch adaptor with 12 random nucleotides. From the 5' RACE reads, TCRdb called clonotypes with MiXCR, one entry per CDR3 protein. The sample has more than 1,400,000 distinct CDR3 sequences, 35% to 45% seen once.

The receptor was isolated from a young woman in good health. The sequenced material came from blood. This rearrangement joins TRBV5-1 to TRBJ1-4; D call uncertain. CDR3 DNA sequence: TGCGCCAGTTCGGAGGTGAATGAAAAACTGTTTTTT. Its protein is CASSEVNEKLFF.